This T cell receptor beta chain was sequenced in a study of CD8+CD57+ T cells in acquired aplastic anemia. The study profiled TCR beta VDJ and CDR3 using genomic DNA as template. TCRdb called the reads again in MiXCR, with one record for every CDR3 protein. The table lists 300,000 or so distinct CDR3 sequences, 45% to 70% of them singletons, with 7.5% to 9% in the top ten. Germline-derived CDR1 and CDR2 are MDHEN and SYDVKM. The trim removed 5 bases at V and 11 bases at J, leaving 11 bases unmatched. The CDR3 runs to 13 residues. This receptor was taken from a human donor with severe aplastic anemia or a healthy control (not recorded which). The J gene is TRBJ1-1, the V gene TRBV28, with 7 positions matching TRBD1. The specimen sequenced was sorted CD4+, CD8+, or CD8+CD57+ T cells (not recorded which) from PBMCs. CDR3 amino acids: CASSPNRGLNAFF. CDR3 in DNA: TGTGCCAGCAGTCCGAACAGGGGATTAAATGCTTTCTTT.